The 3 T cell receptor beta chains listed next were all sequenced from one sample in a study of T cells after somatic rescue of genetic block. Clones were sequenced by immunoSEQ multiplex PCR, and TCRdb holds only the in-frame ones, with some missing. Of 100,000 to 120,000 clones detected, 85% to 95% appear once; the ten largest clones hold about 1.5%. Material for sequencing was peripheral blood mononuclear cells (PBMCs). The receptor set was obtained from a young woman.

A remark on this clone: Other DNA sequences in this specimen translate into the identical CDR3. The chain links TRBV7-9 to TRBJ2-3, with unresolved D. Trimming removed 3 bases from V and 2 bases from J, with 0 bases in between. The CDR3 runs to 11 residues. Germline values: CDR1 SEHNR, CDR2 FQNEAQ (reference sequence). As DNA, the CDR3 is TGTGCCAGCAGCTTCACAGATACGCAGTATTTT. Its translation is CASSFTDTQYF.

This clone was counted a few times. The chain is built from TRBV29-1 and TRBJ2-7; D ambiguous. Trimming cost V 6 bases and J 2 bases, with 11 bases left between them. Germline CDR1 reads SQVTM; CDR2 reads ANQGSEA. This CDR3 is built from 12 residues. The CDR3 DNA reads TGCAGCGTAGGTGACGGACCCTACGAGCAGTACTTC. Its protein is CSVGDGPYEQYF.

The chain links TRBV11-2 to TRBJ2-2; 7 bases are shared with TRBD1. V shed 5 bases, J shed 3 bases, and the junction held 9 bases outside the gene matches. The CDR3 runs to 16 residues. CDR1 is SGHAT and CDR2 is FQNNGV in the germline V gene. CDR3 sequence reads: CASSRYRGEDTGELFF. The CDR3 bases are TGTGCCAGCAGCCGCTACAGGGGAGAGGACACCGGGGAGCTGTTTTTT.